This is a list of T cell receptor beta chains from one sample in a study of OX40 agonist ivuxolimab in advanced cancers. Data came from immunoSEQ multiplex PCR; TCRdb stores just in-frame clones and leaves some out. The sample includes about 79,000 clones, around 94% of them seen just once. Specimen: CD4+ or CD8+ T cells sorted from blood, collected in a trial of the OX40 agonist ivuxolimab. All receptors come from an adult with an advanced solid tumor such as melanoma, head and neck, liver or kidney cancer. CDR3s include the opening cysteine and the closing phenylalanine or tryptophan. The D gene is left open where the match is weak. Clone size is not always given. Where it is, it says once, few, many or a class for expanded clones.

d_call,cdr3_length,v_call,clone_size,j_call,cdr3_aa,cdr3_nt
TRBD1,13,TRBV7-9,-,TRBJ2-7,CASSPTGTYEQYF,TGTGCCAGCAGCCCGACAGGGACCTACGAGCAGTACTTC
-,15,TRBV2,-,TRBJ2-5,CASKVALSWRETQYF,TGTGCCAGCAAAGTGGCGCTCTCATGGAGAGAGACCCAGTACTTC
TRBD1,14,TRBV6-5,-,TRBJ2-7,CASTSGTGTYEQYF,TGTGCCAGCACCTCCGGGACAGGGACATATGAGCAGTACTTC
TRBD2,15,TRBV2,-,TRBJ2-3,CASNGLAGETDTQYF,TGTGCCAGCAACGGACTAGCGGGGGAGACAGATACGCAGTATTTT
-,15,TRBV19,-,TRBJ2-1,CASSIGGSSGNEQFF,TGTGCCAGTAGTATAGGGGGTAGCAGCGGTAATGAGCAGTTCTTC
-,14,TRBV30,-,TRBJ2-1,CAWSEGSGSGEQFF,TGTGCCTGGAGTGAAGGGAGCGGGTCGGGTGAGCAGTTCTTC
-,16,TRBV4-3,-,TRBJ1-2,CASSQVLGTRGYGYTF,TGCGCCAGCAGCCAAGTCCTCGGGACAAGGGGCTATGGCTACACCTTC
-,13,TRBV27,-,TRBJ2-1,CASSLSSYNEQFF,TGTGCCAGCAGTCTTAGCTCCTACAATGAGCAGTTCTTC
-,14,TRBV29-1,-,TRBJ2-3,CSVEEGFGTDTQYF,TGCAGCGTTGAAGAGGGTTTTGGGACAGATACGCAGTATTTT
TRBD2,16,TRBV9,-,TRBJ2-1,CASSSGAGGAHNEQFF,TGTGCCAGCAGCTCAGGAGCGGGAGGAGCCCACAATGAGCAGTTCTTC
-,13,TRBV28,-,TRBJ1-4,CASSLQEFEKLFF,TGTGCCAGCAGCCTTCAGGAGTTTGAAAAACTGTTTTTT
-,14,TRBV27,-,TRBJ1-5,CASSLRGSNQPQHF,TGTGCCAGCAGTTTACGGGGGAGCAATCAGCCCCAGCATTTT
TRBD1,14,TRBV5-8,-,TRBJ2-5,CASRRTGIQETQYF,TGTGCCAGCAGACGGACAGGGATCCAAGAGACCCAGTACTTC
-,13,TRBV27,-,TRBJ1-5,CASSLGVSQPQHF,TGTGCCAGCAGTTTGGGGGTATCACAGCCCCAGCATTTT
-,12,TRBV19,few,TRBJ1-2,CASTQDSYGYTF,TGTGCCAGTACTCAGGACAGCTATGGCTACACCTTC
-,14,TRBV15,-,TRBJ2-1,CATSREGGIHEQFF,TGTGCCACCAGCAGAGAAGGAGGAATCCATGAGCAGTTCTTC
TRBD2,17,TRBV6-4,-,TRBJ2-6,CAGSGLAGDSGANVLTF,TGTGCCGGATCAGGACTAGCGGGTGACTCTGGGGCCAACGTCCTGACTTTC
-,14,TRBV5-6,-,TRBJ1-5,CASSLLQGNQPQHF,TGTGCCAGCAGCTTATTGCAGGGCAATCAGCCCCAGCATTTT
TRBD1,12,TRBV13,-,TRBJ2-7,CASSTTGNEQYF,TGTGCCAGCAGCACGACAGGGAACGAGCAGTACTTC
-,13,TRBV6-5,-,TRBJ1-5,CASSAGSGQPQHF,TGTGCCAGCAGTGCAGGGTCCGGGCAGCCCCAGCATTTT
-,11,TRBV20-1,once,TRBJ2-3,CSAMDTDTQYF,TGCAGTGCTATGGACACAGATACGCAGTATTTT
-,14,TRBV5-4,-,TRBJ2-1,CASSSTGPYNEQFF,TGTGCCAGCAGCTCTACAGGGCCCTACAATGAGCAGTTCTTC
-,15,TRBV5-6,-,TRBJ2-7,CASKVQGSPPYEQYF,TGTGCCAGCAAGGTACAGGGTTCTCCTCCCTACGAGCAGTACTTC
-,13,TRBV10-2,-,TRBJ2-7,CASKYDSLYEQYF,TGCGCCAGCAAGTACGACAGTCTCTACGAGCAGTACTTC
TRBD1,17,TRBV28,-,TRBJ1-5,CASSLFSQGAANQPQHF,TGTGCCAGCAGTTTATTCTCACAGGGGGCGGCTAATCAGCCCCAGCATTTT
-,16,TRBV28,-,TRBJ2-7,CASSPLSRGEIYEQYF,TGTGCCAGCAGTCCCCTCTCGAGGGGGGAGATCTACGAGCAGTACTTC
-,15,TRBV13,-,TRBJ2-5,CASSLRATERETQYF,TGTGCCAGCAGCTTAAGGGCGACGGAGAGAGAGACCCAGTACTTC
TRBD1,15,TRBV19,once,TRBJ2-5,CASSILGTDKETQYF,TGTGCCAGTAGTATATTGGGGACAGACAAAGAGACCCAGTACTTC
-,12,TRBV5-1,-,TRBJ2-5,CASSLDTETQYF,TGCGCCAGCAGCCTCGATACGGAGACCCAGTACTTC
TRBD1,14,TRBV19,-,TRBJ1-1,CASRGQGANGEAFF,TGTGCCAGTAGGGGACAGGGGGCGAACGGTGAAGCTTTCTTT
-,13,TRBV4-1,-,TRBJ2-7,CASSGSHPFEQYF,TGCGCCAGCAGCGGGAGCCATCCCTTCGAGCAGTACTTC
-,14,TRBV5-6,-,TRBJ2-3,CASSLEWDTDTQYF,TGTGCCAGCAGCTTGGAGTGGGACACAGATACGCAGTATTTT
-,14,TRBV5-6,-,TRBJ2-7,CASSLNGQPYEQYF,TGTGCCAGCAGCTTGAATGGACAACCCTACGAGCAGTACTTC
-,16,TRBV15,-,TRBJ2-5,CATSTWTHEYQETQYF,TGTGCCACCAGCACCTGGACACATGAGTACCAAGAGACCCAGTACTTC
-,14,TRBV6-1,-,TRBJ2-7,CASSEEVPPYEQYF,TGTGCCAGCAGTGAAGAGGTTCCCCCTTACGAGCAGTACTTC
-,17,TRBV7-3,-,TRBJ2-2,CASSPSPGGANTGELFF,TGTGCCAGCAGCCCCTCCCCAGGGGGGGCGAACACCGGGGAGCTGTTTTTT
TRBD2,14,TRBV9,-,TRBJ2-3,CASSAAGLTDTQYF,TGTGCCAGCAGCGCAGCGGGGCTCACAGATACGCAGTATTTT
-,13,TRBV28,-,TRBJ1-1,CASNPRRNTEAFF,TGTGCCAGCAACCCTCGGAGGAACACTGAAGCTTTCTTT
-,15,TRBV7-9,-,TRBJ2-5,CASSRSGPPEETQYF,TGTGCCAGCAGTCGGTCGGGACCCCCTGAGGAGACCCAGTACTTC
TRBD2,18,TRBV5-5,-,TRBJ2-1,CASSQFLAGDVSYNEQFF,TGTGCCAGCAGCCAATTCTTAGCGGGAGATGTCTCCTACAATGAGCAGTTCTTC
TRBD1,13,TRBV15,-,TRBJ2-7,CATRQQGHYEQYF,TGTGCCACCAGACAACAGGGGCACTACGAGCAGTACTTC
-,12,TRBV19,-,TRBJ1-3,CASEGGGNTIYF,TGTGCCAGCGAAGGGGGAGGAAACACCATATATTTT
-,14,TRBV14,-,TRBJ2-7,CASSPFATPYEQYF,TGTGCCAGCAGCCCCTTTGCAACCCCCTACGAGCAGTACTTC
TRBD1,15,TRBV5-4,-,TRBJ1-1,CASSLETGGYTEAFF,TGTGCCAGCAGCTTGGAGACAGGGGGCTACACTGAAGCTTTCTTT
-,16,TRBV2,-,TRBJ2-7,CASRGVYNPGSYEQYF,TGTGCCAGCAGGGGGGTGTATAACCCAGGTTCCTACGAGCAGTACTTC
-,15,TRBV4-1,-,TRBJ1-5,CASSQDPLSNQPQHF,TGCGCCAGCAGCCAAGATCCTCTTAGCAATCAGCCCCAGCATTTT
-,12,TRBV15,-,TRBJ1-2,CASLGGDSGYTF,TGTGCCTCGCTCGGGGGAGACTCTGGCTACACCTTC
TRBD2,16,TRBV28,-,TRBJ2-5,CASSLNPSGGQETQYF,TGTGCCAGCAGTTTAAATCCTAGCGGGGGCCAAGAGACCCAGTACTTC
-,13,TRBV4-3,-,TRBJ1-2,CASSRDSNYGYTF,TGCGCCAGCAGCCGTGACAGTAACTATGGCTACACCTTC
-,13,TRBV4-1,-,TRBJ1-4,CASSQDSVEKLFF,TGCGCCAGCAGCCAAGATAGCGTGGAAAAACTGTTTTTT
-,13,TRBV5-1,-,TRBJ2-7,CASSPEGGTEQYF,TGCGCCAGCAGCCCCGAGGGGGGCACCGAGCAGTACTTC
-,14,TRBV19,-,TRBJ2-3,CASTTASGADTQYF,TGTGCCAGTACAACAGCCTCGGGCGCAGATACGCAGTATTTT
-,13,TRBV11-2,-,TRBJ2-7,CASSFGFSYEQYF,TGTGCCAGCAGCTTCGGGTTTTCCTACGAGCAGTACTTC
-,15,TRBV7-9,-,TRBJ2-3,CASSLRRLDQDTQYF,TGTGCCAGCAGCTTAAGGAGACTAGACCAAGATACGCAGTATTTT
-,13,TRBV28,-,TRBJ2-3,CASSPDRIDTQYF,TGTGCCAGCAGTCCCGACCGAATTGATACGCAGTATTTT